This TCR beta chain was sequenced for a study of blood T cell repertoires in COVID-19. The overall study: Sites in the United States, Italy and Spain provided acute and convalescent COVID-19 samples. The cDNA or gDNA used as material had been derived from T cells, B-cell-depleted T cells, or PBMCs.

Per the original methods: The assay estimated nucleated cells by amplifying reference gene primers. Sequencing used immunoSEQ multiplex PCR; TCRdb keeps in-frame clones, though not all of them. The V and J calls and clone size are taken from that table; D and trimming were inferred from the DNA. The table lists approximately 210,000 clones, around 84% of them singletons. This CDR3 contains 16 residues. The source is a man younger than 40 with active or convalescent COVID-19. Sequencing was carried out using peripheral blood. V and J are TRBV12-2 and TRBJ2-3; TRBD2 is the table's D call and was not checked against the DNA. TRBV12-2 is a known pseudogene. CDR3 residues: CASRPQTSGRTDTQYF. DNA of the CDR3: TGTGCAAGTCGCCCCCAGACTAGCGGGAGAACAGATACGCAGTATTTT.